Sequencing of this TCR beta chain was carried out in a study of regulatory and conventional T cells in RAG deficiency. Sequenced by immunoSEQ multiplex PCR; TCRdb stores in-frame clones only, minus some. The repertoire includes tens of thousands of clones, 90% to 95% of them detected once, and 0.82% sits in the top ten. V was pared by 1 base and J by 2 bases, with 3 bases between. Germline lookup yields CDR1 SGHTA and CDR2 FQGNSA. The length of the CDR3 is 13 residues. The sorted regulatory T cells were CD4+, CD25-high and CD127-low, with genomic DNA sequenced. This sample was also put to use in a study of regulatory T cells. That paper adds: Amplification used 52 TRBV primers and 13 TRBJ primers.

This receptor was obtained from a human donor in good health. Sequenced sample: Tregs sorted from blood. The chain is built from TRBV7-2 and TRBJ1-3; D unclear. The CDR3: CASSLGPGNTIYF. Here the CDR3 DNA reads TGTGCCAGCAGCTTAGGACCTGGAAACACCATATATTTT.